The 17 T cell receptor beta chains listed next were all sequenced from one sample in a study of OX40 agonist ivuxolimab in advanced cancers. The repertoire was sequenced with immunoSEQ multiplex PCR; TCRdb's copy has only in-frame clones and lacks some. The sample has 45,000 to 65,000 clones, about 81% seen once. The sample was CD4+ or CD8+ T cells sorted from blood, taken in a trial of the OX40 agonist ivuxolimab. Receptors were obtained from an adult with an advanced solid tumor such as melanoma, head and neck, liver or kidney cancer.

The gene calls are TRBV2 and TRBJ1-1; no clear D gene. CDR3 length: 12 amino acids. The ends were cut back, 7 bases at V and 1 base at J, with 7 bases in the middle. Germline CDR1 SNHLY, CDR2 FYNNEI. The CDR3 here is CASMGPNTEAFF. The CDR3 DNA is TGTGCCAGCATGGGCCCGAACACTGAAGCTTTCTTT.

J is TRBJ1-6 and V is TRBV6-1; 9 nucleotides agree with TRBD1. The CDR3 runs 15 residues. In germline, CDR1 is MNHNS, CDR2 SASEGT. V was pared by 7 bases and J by 6 bases, with 7 bases of the junction left unmatched. In nucleotides, the CDR3 is TGTGCCAGCACAGTTACAGGGGGCCCTAATTCACCCCTCCACTTT. This encodes CASTVTGGPNSPLHF.

The rearrangement uses TRBV7-8 and TRBJ1-5; the D gene is possibly TRBD1 (5 bases). The CDR3 extends over 15 amino acids. V shed 4 bases and J shed 4 bases, with 14 bases lying between them. The germline CDR1 and CDR2 sequences are SGHVS and FQNEAQ. DNA of the CDR3: TGTGCCAGCAGCTCTTATCAGGGTGCTAATCAGCCCCAGCATTTT. Amino acid sequence: CASSSYQGANQPQHF.

This clone was observed once. The chain employs TRBV15 and TRBJ2-7; TRBD1 might be the D (6 bases). V gave up 1 base and J gave up 3 bases, with 10 bases separating them. The CDR3 contains 14 residues. The V gene's germline CDR1 is LNHNV and CDR2 YYDKDF (reference sequence). CDR3 region: CATSRAGADYEQYF. CDR3 in DNA: TGTGCCACCAGCAGAGCAGGGGCAGACTACGAGCAGTACTTC.

The chain couples TRBV6-4 to TRBJ2-2, with 9 bases fitting TRBD2. This CDR3 region has 15 residues. With V trimmed by 5 bases and J by 3 bases, 4 bases remained unmatched. Germline CDR1 is MRHNA and CDR2 is SNTAGT. The CDR3 reads CASSPLAGYTGELFF. The CDR3 nucleotides are TGTGCCAGCAGTCCCCTAGCGGGGTACACCGGGGAGCTGTTTTTT.

This clone was observed a few times. V usage is TRBV10-3 and J usage is TRBJ2-7, with D tentatively TRBD2 (5 bases). The V gene lost 2 bases and the J gene lost 5 bases, with 13 bases spanning the gap. Germline V gene sequence: CDR1 ENHRY, CDR2 SYGVKD. The CDR3 spans 14 residues. DNA for the CDR3: TGTGCCATCAGTGAGGGACTGCTTGTCAACGAGCAGTACTTC. Encoded protein: CAISEGLLVNEQYF.

This clone was detected a few times. The chain employs TRBV10-2 and TRBJ2-7, with 8 bases identical to TRBD2. The CDR3 spans 13 residues. CDR1 and CDR2 (germline): WSHSY, SAAADI. V lost 5 bases to trimming and J lost 3 bases; unmatched junction nucleotides: 3. The CDR3 reads CASSPGGNYEQYF. CDR3 sequence (DNA): TGCGCCAGCAGTCCGGGGGGGAACTACGAGCAGTACTTC.

This chain joins TRBV12-5 and TRBJ1-2; D is undetermined. Trimming pared 1 base from V and 8 bases from J, leaving 11 bases between. Germline loops: CDR1 LGHNT, CDR2 FRNRAP. CDR3 length equals 13 residues. The CDR3 sequence is CASGLGPKEGYTF. The CDR3 coding sequence is TGTGCTAGTGGTTTGGGCCCCAAGGAGGGCTACACCTTC. The complete variable domain, with remaining parts taken from reference TRBV12-5 and TRBJ1-2, reads DARVTQTPRHKVTEMGQEVTMRCQPILGHNTVFWYRQTMMQGLELLAYFRNRAPLDDSGMPKDRFSAEMPDATLATLKIQPSEPRDSAVYFCASGLGPKEGYTFGSGTRLTVV.

The chain employs TRBV2 and TRBJ2-5; no reliable D call. CDR1 is SNHLY and CDR2 is FYNNEI in the germline V gene. CDR3 length: 12 residues. Trimming took off 5 bases at V and 3 bases at J, with 7 bases between the two ends. The CDR3 coding sequence is TGTGCCAGCAGTTATACAGAAGAGACCCAGTACTTC. Translated: CASSYTEETQYF.

This chain links TRBV13 with TRBJ2-3; 12 nucleotides align to TRBD2. This CDR3 has 15 residues. With V trimmed by 5 bases and J by 3 bases, 3 bases remained unmatched. Germline V CDR1 and CDR2: PRHDT, FYEKMQ (reference sequence). CDR3 region: CASSLGLAGTDTQYF. DNA for the CDR3: TGTGCCAGCAGCCTGGGACTAGCGGGTACAGATACGCAGTATTTT.

The chain uses TRBV5-4 and TRBJ1-5; the D is unclear. Looked up from germline, CDR1 is SGHNT and CDR2 is YYREEE (reference sequence). Trimming took off 2 bases at V and 3 bases at J, with 9 bases between the two ends. The CDR3 sequence is 14 residues long. CDR3 nucleotides: TGTGCCAGCAGCTTAATTTGGGTCAATCAGCCCCAGCATTTT. Its protein product is CASSLIWVNQPQHF.

The V call is TRBV7-2, the J call TRBJ2-7; D possibly matches TRBD1 or TRBD2 (5 bases each). V lost 3 bases to trimming and J lost 7 bases, with 10 bases between them. Germline V gene sequence: CDR1 SGHTA, CDR2 FQGNSA. This CDR3 has 12 amino acids. The CDR3 DNA is TGTGCCAGCAGCTTCGGGGCAGGGGAGCAGTACTTC. Protein sequence: CASSFGAGEQYF.

This chain joins TRBV5-1 and TRBJ2-3; D is perhaps TRBD1 or TRBD2 (5 bases each). CDR3 length equals 14 residues. Germline values: CDR1 SGHRS, CDR2 YFSETQ. With 6 bases removed from V and 0 bases from J, the gap between germline ends came to 11 bases. The CDR3 nucleotides are TGCGCCAGCAATGGTGGGGGAAGCACAGATACGCAGTATTTT. This translates into CASNGGGSTDTQYF.

The J gene is TRBJ1-5, the V gene TRBV5-6; D unresolved. Germline CDR1 reads SGHDT; CDR2 reads YYEEEE. The CDR3 sequence is 14 residues long. Trimming took 1 base from V and 4 from J, leaving 9 bases between them. The CDR3 spells CASSLTQQNQPQHF. Written as DNA, the CDR3 is TGTGCCAGCAGCTTGACACAACAAAATCAGCCCCAGCATTTT.

The DNA for the CDR3 is TGTGCCAGCAGCCAGACGAAGGGACAGCAAGAGACCCAGTACTTC. Residues: CASSQTKGQQETQYF. The genes are TRBV4-2 and TRBJ2-5, with 7 bases fitting TRBD1. With 3 bases clipped from V and 2 bases from J, the junction kept 6 bases outside the gene matches. The CDR3 is 15 residues long. Germline-derived CDR1 and CDR2 are LGHNA and YNFKEQ.

This sequence joins TRBV10-3 and TRBJ1-2, with D possibly being TRBD1 (5 bases). V shed 4 bases and J shed 8 bases, with 8 bases lying between them. The V gene's germline CDR1 is ENHRY and CDR2 SYGVKD. The CDR3 totals 11 residues. CDR3 DNA sequence: TGTGCCATCAGTGGCAGGGAGGGCTACACCTTC. The encoded protein is CAISGREGYTF.

The chain is built from TRBV5-8 and TRBJ1-4, with a tentative D call TRBD1 (6 bases). Germline V gene lookup returns CDR1 SGHTS and CDR2 YDEGEE. Trimming took 1 base from V and 5 from J, leaving 15 bases between them. The CDR3 extends over 16 amino acids. The CDR3 DNA sequence: TGTGCCAGCAGCTTGATCGCAGGGGACCCCAATGAAAAACTGTTTTTT. Its translation: CASSLIAGDPNEKLFF.